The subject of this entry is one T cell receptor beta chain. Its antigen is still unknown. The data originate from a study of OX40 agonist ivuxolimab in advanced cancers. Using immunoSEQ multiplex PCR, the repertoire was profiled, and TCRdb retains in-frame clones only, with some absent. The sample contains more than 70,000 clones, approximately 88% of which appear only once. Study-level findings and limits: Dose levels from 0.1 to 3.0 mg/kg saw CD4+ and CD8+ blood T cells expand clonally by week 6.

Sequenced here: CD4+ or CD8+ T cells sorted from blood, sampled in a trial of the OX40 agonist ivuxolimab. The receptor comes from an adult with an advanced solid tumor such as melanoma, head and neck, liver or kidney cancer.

The CDR3 region has the DNA TGTGCCAGTAGCCCCAGGGGTATTAGAGGAGAGACCCAGTACTTC. This codes for CASSPRGIRGETQYF. The chain combines TRBV19 with TRBJ2-5, with D perhaps matching TRBD1 (6 bases). Deletions cut 6 bases from V and 4 bases from J, with 18 bases between. Germline V gives CDR1 LNHDA, CDR2 SQIVND (reference sequence). This CDR3 comprises 15 residues.